The rows below give T cell receptor beta chains drawn from one sample of a study of Ad26.COV2.S vaccination and SARS-CoV-2 variants. Generated by immunoSEQ multiplex PCR, the TCRdb table keeps only in-frame clones and is missing some. The table lists some 240,000 clones, roughly 85% of them singletons. The material sequenced was peripheral blood, taken in a trial of Ad26.COV2.S vaccine versus placebo. These TCRs come from a person aged 18 to 65 who received the Ad26.COV2.S COVID-19 vaccine or a placebo. Both conserved end residues are trimmed from each CDR3.

TRBV10-2	ASSDIQGRETQY
TRBV5-1	ASSPGQGNGPQH
TRBV9	ASSVDGTEAGELF
TRBV11-3	ASSPGVGSPLH
TRBV6-4	ASSDSTGGAEKLF
TRBV6-5	ASSSTTTGMNTEAF
TRBV18	ASSPSLGQGRNQPQH
TRBV5-6	ASSLRTGGAETQY
TRBV11-2	ASSLESSGGDNEQF
TRBV4-1	ASSQSPGLAASTDTQY
TRBV4-1	ASSQGRRTDTQY
TRBV7-2	ASSLGVYGSSYEQY
TRBV6-2/TRBV6-3	ASSSTNIQY
TRBV6-5	ASSYVAPNYNSPLH
TRBV6-2/TRBV6-3	ASSKSVPVWELF
TRBV4-3	ASSPRRLTGYGYT
TRBV5-1	ASSLEVSYEQY
TRBV4-3	ASSPDSATNEKLF
TRBV19	ASRHQSYNEQF
TRBV30	AWSVFRGGSTDTQY
TRBV24-1	ATSRRGSGETQY
TRBV7-8	ASSSSWTSGGVGEQF
TRBV7-3	ASSFLAGGRNEQF
TRBV12-3/TRBV12-4	ASHPRAGGELF
TRBV7-9	ASSLGLAETDTQY
TRBV30	AWRARDRVYGYT
TRBV6-2/TRBV6-3	ASSYFALAVSSGANVLT